One and the same sample provided the 25 T cell receptor beta chains below, sequenced in a study of cytomegalovirus exposure and HLA in healthy donors. The PCR used 60 Vbeta and 13 Jbeta primers. Some clones are missing from TCRdb's copy, which holds only in-frame ones; the method was immunoSEQ multiplex PCR. The profile covers 150,000 to 200,000 clones, with around 62% appearing a single time and just under 3% taken by the ten largest. Sequenced: PBMCs. These receptors came from a man in his forties in good health and CMV-seronegative.

This clone has just a few counts. The chain has TRBV7-9 and TRBJ2-5; D is unresolved. CDR3 length equals 15 residues. Germline values: CDR1 SEHNR, CDR2 FQNEAQ (reference sequence). V lost 7 bases and J 0 bases, leaving 15 bases between the germline ends. CDR3 in DNA: TGTGCCAGCACCGAAGTGGCGGCCGACCAAGAGACCCAGTACTTC. It codes for CASTEVAADQETQYF.

The chain combines TRBV27 with TRBJ1-6, with unresolved D. Trimming took off 5 bases at V and 8 bases at J, with 19 bases between the two ends. This CDR3 comprises 16 residues. Germline V gene data show CDR1 as MNHEY and CDR2 as SMNVEV (reference sequence). The DNA for the CDR3 is TGTGCCAGCAGTAACCCGCCCCGGGAGGTGGATTCACCCCTCCACTTT. Translated: CASSNPPREVDSPLHF.

The gene calls are TRBV5-4 and TRBJ2-3; D unresolved. The CDR3 has 13 residues. Trimming removed 4 bases at V and 2 bases at J, with 8 bases between. Germline loops: CDR1 SGHNT, CDR2 YYREEE (reference sequence). The CDR3 nucleotides read TGTGCCAGCAGCCCGGAGATCACAGATACGCAGTATTTT. Its translation is CASSPEITDTQYF.

This clone was seen a few times. The rearrangement links TRBV5-1 to TRBJ1-1, with 9 positions matching TRBD1. Germline CDR1 is SGHRS and CDR2 is YFSETQ. V was clipped by 7 bases and J by 6 bases; unmatched bases: 10. This CDR3 spans 14 amino acids. CDR3 residues: CASGPTGGQAEAFF. The CDR3 DNA reads TGCGCCAGCGGACCGACAGGGGGTCAGGCTGAAGCTTTCTTT.

The rearrangement uses TRBV25-1 and TRBJ2-3; 7 bases fit TRBD2. V lost 3 bases and J lost 2; bases outside the gene matches: 2. Germline loops: CDR1 MGHDK, CDR2 SYGVNS. CDR3 size: 14 residues. CDR3 region: CASSDGLVTDTQYF. DNA of the CDR3: TGTGCCAGCAGTGACGGACTAGTCACAGATACGCAGTATTTT.

J is TRBJ1-1 and V is TRBV6-4; tentative D call: TRBD1 (5 bases). V was shortened by 6 bases and J by 0 bases, with 11 bases between the two germline ends. CDR3 size: 14 residues. Germline values: CDR1 MRHNA, CDR2 SNTAGT. CDR3 nucleotide sequence: TGTGCCAGCAGGGACACCGACATGAACACTGAAGCTTTCTTT. Amino acid sequence: CASRDTDMNTEAFF.

The V gene is TRBV18, the J gene TRBJ2-7; TRBD1 is a possible D gene (5 bases). Per the germline V gene, CDR1 is KGHSH and CDR2 is LQKENI. The CDR3 runs to 14 residues. V lost 8 bases to trimming and J lost 2 bases, with 16 bases between them. The CDR3 region is CASTIQATAYEQYF. The CDR3 nucleotides are TGTGCCAGCACGATACAGGCGACCGCCTACGAGCAGTACTTC.

The chain employs TRBV28 and TRBJ1-5; a possible D gene is TRBD1 (5 bases). V lost 3 bases, J lost 4 bases, and 13 bases lay in between. Germline V gene lookup returns CDR1 MDHEN and CDR2 SYDVKM. This CDR3 comprises 15 residues. CDR3 coding DNA: TGTGCCAGCAGTTTCATCAGCGGGGCGAATCAGCCCCAGCATTTT. It is translated as CASSFISGANQPQHF.

This clone has a handful of counts. V and J are TRBV18 and TRBJ1-5; TRBD1 matches 8 bases. Germline V gene data show CDR1 as KGHSH and CDR2 as LQKENI. This CDR3 is built from 15 residues. The CDR3 here is CASAEITGGNQPQHF. DNA of the CDR3: TGTGCGTCGGCGGAGATCACAGGGGGTAATCAGCCCCAGCATTTT.

CDR3 loop: CASLTAGGGEQYF. The CDR3 region has the DNA TGCGCCAGCCTAACGGCGGGGGGAGGCGAGCAGTACTTC. The chain recombines TRBV5-1 with TRBJ2-7, with 8 bases lining up with TRBD2. Per germline, CDR1 SGHRS and CDR2 YFSETQ. This CDR3 has 13 amino acids. V lost 7 bases and J lost 6; bases outside the gene matches: 9.

V and J are TRBV18 and TRBJ1-2; possibly TRBD1 for D (6 bases). V was clipped by 3 bases and J by 5 bases, with 16 bases between them. The CDR3 is 15 residues long. Germline CDR1 reads KGHSH; CDR2 reads LQKENI. DNA of the CDR3: TGTGCCAGCTCACCGCTGGACAGACAAGATTATGGCTACACCTTC. Its protein is CASSPLDRQDYGYTF. Full variable domain (remainder filled in from reference TRBV18 and TRBJ1-2): NAGVMQNPRHLVRRRGQEARLRCSPMKGHSHVYWYRQLPEEGLKFMVYLQKENIIDESGMPKERFSAEFPKEGPSILRIQQVVRGDSAAYFCASSPLDRQDYGYTFGSGTRLTVV.

The chain joins TRBV6-1 to TRBJ2-7, with TRBD1 matching 9 bases. This CDR3 is 13 amino acids long. V was pared by 11 bases and J by 4 bases, with 9 bases of the junction left unmatched. Germline V gives CDR1 MNHNS, CDR2 SASEGT. The CDR3 is CACLGQGQYEQYF. Written as DNA, the CDR3 is TGTGCCTGCTTAGGACAGGGGCAGTACGAGCAGTACTTC.

In this sample, this clone turned up a few times. The chain employs TRBV5-4 and TRBJ1-1; TRBD1 agrees at 7 bases. Germline V lookup: CDR1 SGHNT, CDR2 YYREEE (reference sequence). CDR3 length: 14 amino acids. J gave up 7 bases and V 0 bases, and 6 bases lay outside the gene matches. CDR3 residues: CASSLVGQVYEAFF. The CDR3 DNA is TGTGCCAGCAGCTTGGTTGGACAGGTTTATGAAGCTTTCTTT.

V and J are TRBV19 and TRBJ1-1, with D perhaps matching TRBD1 (5 bases). The V and J ends lost 6 bases and 1 base respectively, with 12 bases between them. CDR3 length equals 14 residues. Germline lookup yields CDR1 LNHDA and CDR2 SQIVND (reference sequence). The CDR3 DNA reads TGTGCCAGTAGGGACACAGCAACGAACACTGAAGCTTTCTTT. It translates to CASRDTATNTEAFF.

Within the sample, this clone is medium-sized. V is TRBV28 and J is TRBJ2-7, with D possibly TRBD1 on 6 matching bases. V dropped 6 bases and J dropped 0 bases, with 15 bases sitting between them. Per germline, CDR1 MDHEN and CDR2 SYDVKM. CDR3 size: 15 residues. CDR3 in DNA: TGTGCCAGCAGCGGGCAGGGGTCGAGCTCCTACGAGCAGTACTTC. Protein product: CASSGQGSSSYEQYF.

The chain recombines TRBV6-5 with TRBJ1-1, with 8 bases matching TRBD1. The length of the CDR3 is 14 residues. Germline V CDR1 and CDR2: MNHEY, SVGAGI. Germline trimming cut 8 bases from V and 5 bases from J; bases unmatched to any gene: 10. CDR3 in amino acids: CASLGRGRETEAFF. For the CDR3, the DNA is TGTGCCAGCCTTGGCAGGGGGCGGGAGACTGAAGCTTTCTTT.

The V call is TRBV11-2, the J call TRBJ1-1; a weak D match, TRBD1 (6 bases). Germline CDR1 and CDR2: SGHAT and FQNNGV. Deletions cut 2 bases from V and 1 base from J, with 11 bases between. The CDR3 loop spans 15 amino acids. The CDR3 DNA reads TGTGCCAGCAGCTTAATCGACAGGACGAACACTGAAGCTTTCTTT. Translating it yields CASSLIDRTNTEAFF.

This clone has a single count. The V and J genes are TRBV5-5 and TRBJ2-5; 11 bases line up with TRBD2. V was pared by 2 bases and J by 4 bases, with 4 bases of the junction left unmatched. The CDR3 extends over 15 amino acids. Germline loops: CDR1 SGHKS, CDR2 YYEKEE (reference sequence). The CDR3 sequence is CASSFTSGGRETQYF. The CDR3 DNA reads TGTGCCAGCAGCTTCACTAGCGGGGGCAGAGAGACCCAGTACTTC.

This clone was seen a handful of times. This chain links TRBV18 with TRBJ1-5; 7 bases align to TRBD1. The CDR3 runs to 15 residues. The germline V gene has CDR1 KGHSH and CDR2 LQKENI. Losses at the gene ends were 4 bases for V and 1 base for J; bases not matched to a gene: 4. This chain's CDR3 is CASSHGQESNQPQHF. CDR3 DNA: TGTGCCAGCTCACACGGACAGGAGAGCAATCAGCCCCAGCATTTT.

The chain uses TRBV7-3 and TRBJ2-1; 9 bases match TRBD2. CDR3 length: 16 amino acids. V lost 8 bases and J lost 0; bases outside the gene matches: 8. Germline V gene sequence: CDR1 SGHTA, CDR2 FQGTGA. The CDR3 DNA follows: TGTGCCAGCGGCAGCAATAGCGGGAGCTCCTACAATGAGCAGTTCTTC. It specifies CASGSNSGSSYNEQFF.

V is TRBV29-1 and J is TRBJ2-3; 7 nucleotides line up with TRBD2. CDR1 and CDR2 from the germline V gene are SQVTM and ANQGSEA. The CDR3 extends over 15 amino acids. V lost 0 bases to trimming and J lost 2 bases; unmatched junction nucleotides: 5. The DNA for the CDR3 is TGCAGCGTTGAAGATAAGGCGGGAGTCACAGATACGCAGTATTTT. Protein sequence: CSVEDKAGVTDTQYF.

The rearrangement joins TRBV15 to TRBJ1-4; a possible D gene is TRBD1 (5 bases). Trimming took 0 bases from V and 6 from J, leaving 11 bases between them. CDR1 and CDR2 from the germline V gene are LNHNV and YYDKDF (reference sequence). This CDR3 comprises 15 residues. The CDR3 here is CATSRDQGPDEKLFF. DNA for the CDR3: TGTGCCACCAGCAGAGATCAGGGCCCGGATGAAAAACTGTTTTTT.

J is TRBJ2-7 and V is TRBV28; 7 bases align to TRBD1. The CDR3 is 14 residues long. V was clipped by 10 bases and J by 0 bases; unmatched bases: 9. Germline V lookup: CDR1 MDHEN, CDR2 SYDVKM. DNA for the CDR3: TGTGCCACCAATCTGGGACAGAACTCCTACGAGCAGTACTTC. Amino acid sequence: CATNLGQNSYEQYF.

The V gene is TRBV7-2, the J gene TRBJ2-6; TRBD1 matches at 7 bases. CDR1 and CDR2 (germline): SGHTA, FQGNSA. The ends lost 5 bases at V and 3 bases at J; junction bases unmatched: 16. The CDR3 extends over 19 amino acids. In nucleotides, the CDR3 is TGTGCCAGCAGCGGACCCGGCGAGACAGGGCTCCTTGGGGCCAACGTCCTGACTTTC. Translated, it gives CASSGPGETGLLGANVLTF.

This clone was seen a handful of times. The V gene is TRBV4-1, the J gene TRBJ2-5, with 8 bases identical to TRBD1. Judging by the DNA end, TRBJ2-7 fits better; the J call may be wrong. CDR3 length: 13 amino acids. Germline values: CDR1 MGHRA, CDR2 YSYEKL. CDR3 protein: CASSLRTGTEQYF. The CDR3 DNA reads TGCGCCAGCAGCCTTCGGACAGGGACCGAGCAGTACTTC.